This T cell receptor (beta chain) stems from a study of blood T cell repertoires in COVID-19. The ends were cut back, 0 bases at V and 4 bases at J, with 6 bases in the middle. From germline, CDR1 is KGHSH and CDR2 LQKENI. There are 14 residues in the CDR3. Clinical histories supplied by participants themselves formed the basis of cohort assignment. Clones were sequenced by immunoSEQ multiplex PCR, and TCRdb holds only the in-frame ones, with some missing. The data show a few hundred thousand clones, more than 85% seen once. The chain carries TRBV18 and TRBJ1-4; D is unclear. The sequenced material came from PBMCs or T cells enriched from blood (not recorded which). The receptor comes from a young woman who had recovered from COVID-19. The CDR3 coding sequence is TGTGCCAGCTCACCACCGGGGAGTAATGAAAAACTGTTTTTT. Translating it yields CASSPPGSNEKLFF.